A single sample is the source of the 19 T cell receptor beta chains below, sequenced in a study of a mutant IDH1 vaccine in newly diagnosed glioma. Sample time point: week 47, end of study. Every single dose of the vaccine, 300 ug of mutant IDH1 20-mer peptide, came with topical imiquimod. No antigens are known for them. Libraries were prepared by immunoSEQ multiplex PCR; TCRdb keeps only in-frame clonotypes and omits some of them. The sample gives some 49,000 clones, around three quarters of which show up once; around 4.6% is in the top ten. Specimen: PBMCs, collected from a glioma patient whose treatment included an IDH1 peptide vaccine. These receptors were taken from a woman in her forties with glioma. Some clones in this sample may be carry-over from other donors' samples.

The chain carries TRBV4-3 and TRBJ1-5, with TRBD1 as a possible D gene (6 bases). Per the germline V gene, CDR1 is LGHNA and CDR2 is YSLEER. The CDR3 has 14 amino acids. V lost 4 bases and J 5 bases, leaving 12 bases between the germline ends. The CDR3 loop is CASSRTEGDQPQHF. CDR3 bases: TGCGCCAGCAGCCGGACAGAGGGGGATCAGCCCCAGCATTTT.

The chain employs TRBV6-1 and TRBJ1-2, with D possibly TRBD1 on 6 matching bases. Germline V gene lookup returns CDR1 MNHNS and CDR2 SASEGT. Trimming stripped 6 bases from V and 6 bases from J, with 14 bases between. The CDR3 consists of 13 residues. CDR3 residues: CASSLQGGDGYTF. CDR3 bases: TGTGCCAGCAGCTTACAGGGTGGGGATGGCTACACCTTC.

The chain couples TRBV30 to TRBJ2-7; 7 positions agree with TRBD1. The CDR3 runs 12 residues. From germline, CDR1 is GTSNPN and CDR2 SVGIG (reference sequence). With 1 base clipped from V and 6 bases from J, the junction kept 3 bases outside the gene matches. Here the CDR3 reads CAWSDRGTEQYF. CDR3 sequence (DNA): TGTGCCTGGAGTGACAGGGGTACCGAGCAGTACTTC. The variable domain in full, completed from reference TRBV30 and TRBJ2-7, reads SQTIHQWPATLVQPVGSPLSLECTVEGTSNPNLYWYRQAAGRGLQLLFYSVGIGQISSEVPQNLSASRPQDRQFILSSKKLLLSDSGFYLCAWSDRGTEQYFGPGTRLTVT.

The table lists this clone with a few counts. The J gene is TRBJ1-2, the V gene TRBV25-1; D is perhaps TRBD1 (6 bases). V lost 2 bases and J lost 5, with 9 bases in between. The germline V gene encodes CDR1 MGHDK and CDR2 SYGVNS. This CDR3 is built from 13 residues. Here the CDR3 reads CASSEGGLYGYTF. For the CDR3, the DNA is TGTGCCAGCAGTGAAGGGGGCCTTTATGGCTACACCTTC.

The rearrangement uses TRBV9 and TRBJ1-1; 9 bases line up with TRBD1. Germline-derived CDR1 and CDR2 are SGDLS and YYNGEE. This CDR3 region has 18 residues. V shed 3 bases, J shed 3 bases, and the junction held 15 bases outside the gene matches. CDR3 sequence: CASSGRGTGILGDTEAFF. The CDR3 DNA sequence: TGTGCCAGCAGCGGAAGGGGGACAGGGATATTAGGGGACACTGAAGCTTTCTTT. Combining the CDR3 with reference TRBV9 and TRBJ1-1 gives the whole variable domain DSGVTQTPKHLITATGQRVTLRCSPRSGDLSVYWYQQSLDQGLQFLIQYYNGEERAKGNILERFSAQQFPDLHSELNLSSLELGDSALYFCASSGRGTGILGDTEAFFGQGTRLTVV.

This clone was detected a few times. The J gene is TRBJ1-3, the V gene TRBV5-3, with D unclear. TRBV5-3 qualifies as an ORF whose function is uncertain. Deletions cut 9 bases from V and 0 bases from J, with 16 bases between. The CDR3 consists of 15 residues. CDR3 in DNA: TGTGCCACAAATCGTAAACGCTGCTCTGGAAACACCATATATTTT. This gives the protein CATNRKRCSGNTIYF.

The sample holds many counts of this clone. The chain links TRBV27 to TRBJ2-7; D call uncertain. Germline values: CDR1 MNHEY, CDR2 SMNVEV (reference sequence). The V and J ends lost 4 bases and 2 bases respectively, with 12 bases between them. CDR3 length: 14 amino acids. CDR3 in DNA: TGTGCCAGCAGTTCTGCGGCCGAAGCCTACGAGCAGTACTTC. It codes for CASSSAAEAYEQYF.

The DNA for the CDR3 is TGCGCCAGCAGCCAAGACAGGGACTTGGGAAACTATGGCTACACCTTC. Its protein product is CASSQDRDLGNYGYTF. This chain connects TRBV4-1 to TRBJ1-2; D possibly corresponds to TRBD1 (5 bases). Germline V gene data show CDR1 as MGHRA and CDR2 as YSYEKL. CDR3 length equals 16 residues. V dropped 0 bases and J dropped 2 bases, with 13 bases sitting between them.

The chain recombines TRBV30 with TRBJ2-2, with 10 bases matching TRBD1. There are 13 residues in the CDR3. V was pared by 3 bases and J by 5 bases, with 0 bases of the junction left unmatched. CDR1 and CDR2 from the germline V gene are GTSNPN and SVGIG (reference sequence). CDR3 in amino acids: CAWRGQGTGELFF. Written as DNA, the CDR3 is TGTGCCTGGAGGGGACAGGGGACCGGGGAGCTGTTTTTT. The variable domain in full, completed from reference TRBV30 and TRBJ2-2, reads SQTIHQWPATLVQPVGSPLSLECTVEGTSNPNLYWYRQAAGRGLQLLFYSVGIGQISSEVPQNLSASRPQDRQFILSSKKLLLSDSGFYLCAWRGQGTGELFFGEGSRLTVL.

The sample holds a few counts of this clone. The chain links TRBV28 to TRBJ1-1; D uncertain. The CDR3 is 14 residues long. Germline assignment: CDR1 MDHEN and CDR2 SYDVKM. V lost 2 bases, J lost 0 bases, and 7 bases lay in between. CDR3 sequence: CASSLPLMNTEAFF. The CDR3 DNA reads TGTGCCAGCAGTTTACCATTGATGAACACTGAAGCTTTCTTT.

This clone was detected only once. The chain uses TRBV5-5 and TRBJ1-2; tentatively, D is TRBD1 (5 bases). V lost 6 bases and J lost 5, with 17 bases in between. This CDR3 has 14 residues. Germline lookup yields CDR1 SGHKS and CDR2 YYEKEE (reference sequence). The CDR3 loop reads CASIGQGRGYGYTF. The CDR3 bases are TGTGCCAGCATAGGGCAGGGAAGGGGATATGGCTACACCTTC. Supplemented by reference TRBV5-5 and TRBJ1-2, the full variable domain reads DAGVTQSPTHLIKTRGQQVTLRCSPISGHKSVSWYQQVLGQGPQFIFQYYEKEERGRGNFPDRFSARQFPNYSSELNVNALLLGDSALYLCASIGQGRGYGYTFGSGTRLTVV.

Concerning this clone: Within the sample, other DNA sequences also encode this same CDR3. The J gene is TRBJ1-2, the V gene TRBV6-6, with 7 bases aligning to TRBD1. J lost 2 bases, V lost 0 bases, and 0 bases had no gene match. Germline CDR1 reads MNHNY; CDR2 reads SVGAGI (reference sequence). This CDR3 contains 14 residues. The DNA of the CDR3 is TGTGCCAGCAGTTACTCCAGGGGGAACTATGGCTACACCTTC. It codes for CASSYSRGNYGYTF.

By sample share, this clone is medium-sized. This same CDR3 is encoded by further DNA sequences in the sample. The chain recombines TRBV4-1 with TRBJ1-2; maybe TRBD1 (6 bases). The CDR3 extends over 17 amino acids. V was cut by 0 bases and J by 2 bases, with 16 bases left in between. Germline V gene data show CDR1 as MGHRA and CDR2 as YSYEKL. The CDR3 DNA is TGCGCCAGCAGCCAAGATCCGGGACAAGGACCAAACTATGGCTACACCTTC. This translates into CASSQDPGQGPNYGYTF.

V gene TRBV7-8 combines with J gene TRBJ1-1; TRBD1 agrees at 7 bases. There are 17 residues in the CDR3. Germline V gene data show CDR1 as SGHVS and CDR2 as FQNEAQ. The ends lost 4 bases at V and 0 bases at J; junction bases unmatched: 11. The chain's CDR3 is CASSSTGLSAMNTEAFF. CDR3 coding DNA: TGTGCCAGCAGCTCGACAGGGTTGAGCGCCATGAACACTGAAGCTTTCTTT.

The CDR3 here is CASSLASNQPQHF. For the CDR3, the DNA is TGTGCCAGCAGCTTGGCTAGCAATCAGCCCCAGCATTTT. J is TRBJ1-5 and V is TRBV7-9; D not certain. V was trimmed by 3 bases and J by 0 bases, leaving 3 bases between them. Germline CDR1 reads SEHNR; CDR2 reads FQNEAQ (reference sequence). This CDR3 has 13 residues.

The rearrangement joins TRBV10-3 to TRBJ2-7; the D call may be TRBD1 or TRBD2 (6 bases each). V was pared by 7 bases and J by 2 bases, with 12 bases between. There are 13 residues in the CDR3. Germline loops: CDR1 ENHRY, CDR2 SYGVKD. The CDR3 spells CAIKSGEAYEQYF. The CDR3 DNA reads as TGTGCCATCAAATCAGGGGAGGCCTACGAGCAGTACTTC.

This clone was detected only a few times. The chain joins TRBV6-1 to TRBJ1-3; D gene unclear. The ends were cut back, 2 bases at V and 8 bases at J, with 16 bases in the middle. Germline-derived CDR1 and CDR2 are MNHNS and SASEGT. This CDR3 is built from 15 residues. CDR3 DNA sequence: TGTGCCAGCAGTGAAAAATTCGGGGAGGCAGACACCATATATTTT. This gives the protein CASSEKFGEADTIYF.

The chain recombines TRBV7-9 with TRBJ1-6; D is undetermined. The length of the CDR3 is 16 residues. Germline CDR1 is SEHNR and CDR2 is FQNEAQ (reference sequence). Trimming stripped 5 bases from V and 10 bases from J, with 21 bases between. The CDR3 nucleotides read TGTGCCAGCAGCCCGAGAGAGGACTTTACCGGATCACCCCTCCACTTT. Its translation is CASSPREDFTGSPLHF.

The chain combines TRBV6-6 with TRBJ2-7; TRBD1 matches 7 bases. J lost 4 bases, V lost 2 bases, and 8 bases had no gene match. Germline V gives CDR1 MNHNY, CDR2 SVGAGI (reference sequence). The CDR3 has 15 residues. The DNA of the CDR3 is TGTGCCAGCAGTTACGCTCGGGACAGAAGTTACGAGCAGTACTTC. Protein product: CASSYARDRSYEQYF.